The source of this T cell receptor (beta chain) is a study of type 1 regulatory T cells. Turning to the study itself: T-allo10 is a Tr1-enriched, alloantigen-specific CD4 T cell product made in vitro.

The length of the CDR3 is 16 residues. V trimming: 0 bases; J trimming: 7 bases; junction bases outside the gene matches: 5. Germline CDR1 is KGHDR and CDR2 is SFDVKD. TCRdb re-analysed the reads in MiXCR, keeping a single row per CDR3 protein. The sample carries roughly 68,000 distinct CDR3 sequences, around 57% recorded once. This clonotype appeared a few times. The antigen is undetermined. The chain employs TRBV24-1 and TRBJ2-1; 10 nucleotides line up with TRBD2. Source material: cultured T cells, either the whole culture or a sorted T cell fraction (not recorded which). Subset here: Tr1-enriched cell product generated in vitro against host alloantigens. The origin of this receptor is a human donor in good health. CDR3 amino acids: CATSDLASGRVNEQFF. The DNA for the CDR3 is TGTGCCACCAGTGATTTGGCTAGCGGGAGAGTGAATGAGCAGTTCTTC.